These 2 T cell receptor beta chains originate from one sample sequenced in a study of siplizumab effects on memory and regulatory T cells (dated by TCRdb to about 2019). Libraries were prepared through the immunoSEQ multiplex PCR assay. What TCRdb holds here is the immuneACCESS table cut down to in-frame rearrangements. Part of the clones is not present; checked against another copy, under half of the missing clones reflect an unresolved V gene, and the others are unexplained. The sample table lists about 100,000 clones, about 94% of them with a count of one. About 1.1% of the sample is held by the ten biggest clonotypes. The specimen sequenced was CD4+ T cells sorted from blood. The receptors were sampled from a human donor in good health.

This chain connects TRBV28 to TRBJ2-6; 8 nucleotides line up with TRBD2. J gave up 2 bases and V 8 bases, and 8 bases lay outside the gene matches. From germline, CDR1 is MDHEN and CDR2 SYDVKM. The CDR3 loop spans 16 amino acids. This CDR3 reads CASRVGRGTGANVLTF. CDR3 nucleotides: TGTGCCAGCCGGGTCGGGAGGGGAACTGGGGCCAACGTCCTGACTTTC.

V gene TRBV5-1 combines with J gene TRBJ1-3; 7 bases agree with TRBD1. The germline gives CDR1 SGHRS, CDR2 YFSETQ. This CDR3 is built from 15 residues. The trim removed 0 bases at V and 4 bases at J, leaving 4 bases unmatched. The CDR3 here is CASSLGPTGGNTIYF. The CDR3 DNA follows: TGCGCCAGCAGCTTGGGCCCGACAGGGGGAAACACCATATATTTT.